This TCR beta chain was recorded in a study of blood T cell repertoires in COVID-19. In the study overall: The United States, Italy and Spain supplied acute and convalescent COVID-19 samples. PBMCs, B-cell-depleted T cells, or T cells were the source of the cDNA or gDNA that made up the material.

Original methodology: Amplification of reference gene primers was used by the study to estimate nucleated cell counts. This table comes from immunoSEQ multiplex PCR, and its TCRdb copy is limited to in-frame clones, with some not included. Clone size and the V and J calls come from that table; the DNA yielded D and trimming. The repertoire holds over 200,000 clones, with just under 85% as singletons. Enrollees, about 18 to 95 years old, lived in approximately 25 US areas. The V gene's germline CDR1 is DFQATT and CDR2 SNEGSKA (reference sequence). Trimming left V 5 bases short and J 15 bases short, with 16 bases between. The CDR3 has 11 residues.

The specimen was PBMCs or T cells enriched from blood (not recorded which). This chain connects TRBV20-1 to TRBJ1-4; D is possibly TRBD1 (5 bases). The clonotype was recovered from a man aged 40-49 years who had recovered from COVID-19. CDR3 nucleotides: TGCAGTGCTTTACCCGGGGGAAGGTTGTTTTTT. This gives the protein CSALPGGRLFF.